The 11 T cell receptor beta chains given below trace back to one sample, sequenced in a study of control samples from healthy donors and cancer patients. Sequencing was performed with immunoSEQ multiplex PCR; in TCRdb, only in-frame clones are kept and a portion is missing. Altogether about 110,000 clones are present, about 80% being singletons, with the ten largest covering approximately 7%. The sequencing input was blood. The receptor source for this set is a man aged 18-30 years in good health.

This sequence joins TRBV9 and TRBJ1-1; D is possibly TRBD1 (5 bases). The germline CDR1 and CDR2 sequences are SGDLS and YYNGEE. CDR3 length: 14 amino acids. Trimming removed 5 bases at V and 5 bases at J, with 16 bases between. CDR3 nucleotide sequence: TGTGCCAGCAGTCTGGGGCGGGTGGAAACTGAAGCTTTCTTT. Translated, it gives CASSLGRVETEAFF.

V usage is TRBV9 and J usage is TRBJ2-3; tentatively, D is TRBD1 (5 bases). Germline CDR1 and CDR2: SGDLS and YYNGEE. With 1 base removed from V and 2 bases from J, the gap between germline ends came to 11 bases. The CDR3 runs 15 residues. CDR3 bases: TGTGCCAGCAGCGTATCCCCTGGGGCCACAGATACGCAGTATTTT. Its translation is CASSVSPGATDTQYF. Combining the CDR3 with reference TRBV9 and TRBJ2-3 gives the whole variable domain DSGVTQTPKHLITATGQRVTLRCSPRSGDLSVYWYQQSLDQGLQFLIQYYNGEERAKGNILERFSAQQFPDLHSELNLSSLELGDSALYFCASSVSPGATDTQYFGPGTRLTVL.

The chain uses TRBV6-2 or TRBV6-3 and TRBJ2-7, with 7 bases identical to TRBD1. Per germline, CDR1 MNHEY and CDR2 SVGEGT. Trimming removed 6 bases from V and 4 bases from J; junction bases left unmatched: 12. CDR3 length equals 15 residues. CDR3 amino acids: CASSPRQGIPYEQYF. CDR3 DNA: TGTGCCAGCAGCCCAAGACAGGGCATACCTTACGAGCAGTACTTC.

The gene calls are TRBV29-1 and TRBJ1-4; no clear D gene. CDR1 SQVTM and CDR2 ANQGSEA come from the germline V gene. V lost 5 bases and J 8 bases, leaving 9 bases between the germline ends. The CDR3 totals 11 residues. The CDR3 loop reads CSVLTGEKLFF. CDR3 bases: TGCAGCGTTCTCACGGGAGAAAAACTGTTTTTT.

V is TRBV29-1 and J is TRBJ1-3, with D possibly being TRBD1 (5 bases). The germline V and J ends were trimmed by 0 bases and 0 bases, with 9 bases remaining between them. Germline CDR1 reads SQVTM; CDR2 reads ANQGSEA. CDR3 length: 15 residues. The CDR3 region is CSVEDGDYSGNTIYF. CDR3 nucleotides: TGCAGCGTTGAAGATGGGGACTACTCTGGAAACACCATATATTTT.

The chain employs TRBV2 and TRBJ2-5, with 7 bases fitting TRBD1. The CDR3 sequence is 15 residues long. V was clipped by 7 bases and J by 3 bases; unmatched bases: 11. Germline V gives CDR1 SNHLY, CDR2 FYNNEI. The chain's CDR3 is CASTIGTVPKETQYF. The CDR3 DNA follows: TGTGCCAGCACCATAGGGACAGTACCTAAAGAGACCCAGTACTTC.

The V and J genes are TRBV25-1 and TRBJ1-1, with D perhaps matching TRBD1 (5 bases). Germline assignment: CDR1 MGHDK and CDR2 SYGVNS. The CDR3 is 13 amino acids. V dropped 2 bases and J dropped 5 bases, with 9 bases sitting between them. CDR3 sequence reads: CASSEGASTEAFF. In DNA, the CDR3 is TGTGCCAGCAGTGAAGGGGCGAGTACTGAAGCTTTCTTT.

The chain combines TRBV5-6 with TRBJ1-2; D unclear. Trimming cost V 3 bases and J 5 bases, with 14 bases left between them. The germline V gene has CDR1 SGHDT and CDR2 YYEEEE. The CDR3 is 14 residues long. CDR3 region: CASSSTLIWYGYTF. The DNA of the CDR3 is TGTGCCAGCAGCTCCACTCTCATATGGTATGGCTACACCTTC.

A few counts support this clone. The V call is TRBV10-3, the J call TRBJ2-5; 8 nucleotides match TRBD1. The junction had 12 bases not matched to a gene; V was cut back by 2 bases and J by 4 bases. The CDR3 spans 17 residues. The germline CDR1 and CDR2 sequences are ENHRY and SYGVKD. This CDR3 is CAISEPYGQGRGETQYF. DNA for the CDR3: TGTGCCATCAGTGAGCCCTATGGACAGGGTAGGGGAGAGACCCAGTACTTC.

The chain carries TRBV10-3 and TRBJ1-4; D unresolved. This CDR3 spans 16 amino acids. V lost 5 bases and J lost 0, with 13 bases in between. Germline values: CDR1 ENHRY, CDR2 SYGVKD. The CDR3 bases are TGTGCCATCAGTCTTATCTCATCCGCAACTAATGAAAAACTGTTTTTT. It encodes CAISLISSATNEKLFF.

This rearrangement joins TRBV7-8 to TRBJ2-5; no firm D call. Trimming cost V 4 bases and J 1 base, with 13 bases left between them. The CDR3 runs to 15 residues. Germline-derived CDR1 and CDR2 are SGHVS and FQNEAQ. The CDR3 DNA reads TGTGCCAGCAGCTGGGGTTCGAGAAGCCAAGAGACCCAGTACTTC. It specifies CASSWGSRSQETQYF. The variable domain in full, completed from reference TRBV7-8 and TRBJ2-5, reads GAGVSQSPRYKVAKRGQDVALRCDPISGHVSLFWYQQALGQGPEFLTYFQNEAQLDKSGLPSDRFFAERPEGSVSTLKIQRTQQEDSAVYLCASSWGSRSQETQYFGPGTRLLVL.